This T cell receptor beta chain was sequenced in a study of T cell responses to AZD1222 COVID-19 vaccine (dated by TCRdb to about 2021). Some background on the complete study: A total of 230 to 250 trial participants underwent TCR sequencing, of whom nearly 210 had received two doses of AZD1222 and 26 had received two doses of the MenACWY control vaccine. Enrollment into the trials was organized by age into subgroups of 18-55, 56-69 and 70-plus years, and those subgroups contained roughly 150, 30 and 60 TCR-sequenced participants, respectively.

The junction carries 13 bases between V and J, which are trimmed by 5 bases and 8 bases respectively. According to the germline V gene, CDR1 reads MDHEN and CDR2 reads SYDVKM. The CDR3 runs 13 residues from the cysteine to the phenylalanine. Of all the DNA, just the CDR3 is kept, 39 bases in frame from base 1. Points on this clone: It lacks a known antigen. The input lacks base qualities; no much larger clone sits a single base away.

The label giving this sample's time point can be read as: about 28 days (+/-7) after the second vaccine dose. AZD1222 recipients whose second dose came at about 4 weeks and those whose second dose came at about 12 weeks were combined into one group, since spike-specific TCR depth and breadth did not differ between the two schedules. Samples from vaccinated people were obtained from the UK trials COV001 and COV002, which included a single-blind randomized controlled phase 2/3 trial of AZD1222 (ChAdOx1 nCoV-19) in healthy adults. Trial participant PBMC samples were collected at day 0 and day 28 after the second dose for TCRbeta chain sequencing. General conclusions and limits of the study: In the small 56-69-year group, the increase in depth fell short of significance, most likely because of low power. Because no day 14 peak-response samples were available, the repertoires could be characterized only after the peak T cell response. The whole spike protein was spanned by vaccine-associated CD4 TCRs, and dominant responses were seen in regions 160-218 and 743-854. Reportedly, close to half of the unique spike-specific TCRs recognized epitopes lying outside the regions that are mutated in the B.1.351 and B.1.1.7 variants. Most participants were white British and females outnumbered males, and the authors suggested that clonal diversity may have been underestimated. Conclusions about previously exposed vaccinees were limited because only a handful of AZD1222 recipients were SARS-CoV-2 seropositive at baseline. A significant rise in spike-specific TCR breadth and depth was observed after two AZD1222 doses relative to day 0 and relative to MenACWY recipients.

The CDR3 regions of human TCRbeta chains were subjected to immunosequencing. In the paper's pipeline: Repertoire TCRs were matched against a reference library of SARS-CoV-2-specific TCRs generated with the MIRA antigen-specificity platform. Breadth was defined as the fraction of unique TCRs that were SARS-CoV-2-associated, and depth was defined as the fraction of total T cells that were SARS-CoV-2-associated. Using the MIRA data, every spike-specific TCR was mapped to the spike region that the TCR reacted to and assigned to either a CD4 or a CD8 class. Log10-transformed breadth and depth values were compared by one-way ANOVA with Sidak's multiple comparisons tests. TCRdb provides this immuneACCESS table in a form limited to in-frame rearrangements. Some clones are lacking; in checked studies, under half of them reflect an unresolved V gene, and why the rest are absent is not known. V, J and clone size are those of that table, while D and trimming were read from the DNA. Here the sample has about 25,000 clones; around 87% occur a single time. The ten largest account for under 35% of the sample.

The clonotype was recovered from an adult who received the AZD1222 COVID-19 vaccine. The sequencing here drew on peripheral blood, taken 28 days after the second AZD1222 dose. The chain couples TRBV28 to TRBJ1-3; the D gene is not confidently resolved. CDR3 sequence: CASSSAGRYTIYF. In nucleotides, the sequence is TGTGCCAGCAGTAGCGCTGGACGGTACACCATATATTTT.